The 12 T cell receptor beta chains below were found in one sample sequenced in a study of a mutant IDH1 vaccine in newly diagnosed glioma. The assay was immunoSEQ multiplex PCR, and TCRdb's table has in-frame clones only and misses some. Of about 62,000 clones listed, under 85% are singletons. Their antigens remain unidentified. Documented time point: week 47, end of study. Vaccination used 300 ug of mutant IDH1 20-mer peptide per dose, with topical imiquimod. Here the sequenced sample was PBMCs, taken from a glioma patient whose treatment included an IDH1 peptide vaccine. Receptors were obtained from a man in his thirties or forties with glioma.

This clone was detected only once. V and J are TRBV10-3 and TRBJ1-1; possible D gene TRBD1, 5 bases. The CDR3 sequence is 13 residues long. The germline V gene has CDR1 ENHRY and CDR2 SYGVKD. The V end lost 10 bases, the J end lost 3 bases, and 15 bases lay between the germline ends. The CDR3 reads CATCQGDYTEAFF. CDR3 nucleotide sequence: TGTGCCACCTGCCAGGGAGATTACACTGAAGCTTTCTTT.

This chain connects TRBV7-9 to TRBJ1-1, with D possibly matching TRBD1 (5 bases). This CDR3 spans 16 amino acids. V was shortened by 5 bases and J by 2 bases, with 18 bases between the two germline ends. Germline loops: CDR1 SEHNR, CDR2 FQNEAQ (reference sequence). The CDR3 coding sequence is TGTGCCAGCAGCGGCGGGGGTGGAGCGGGTAACACTGAAGCTTTCTTT. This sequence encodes CASSGGGGAGNTEAFF.

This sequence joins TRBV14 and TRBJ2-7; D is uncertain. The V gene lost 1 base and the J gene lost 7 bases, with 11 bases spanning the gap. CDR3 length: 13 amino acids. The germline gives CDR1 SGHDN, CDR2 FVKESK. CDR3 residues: CASSQVRTGEQYF. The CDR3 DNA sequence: TGTGCCAGCAGCCAAGTTCGTACTGGGGAGCAGTACTTC.

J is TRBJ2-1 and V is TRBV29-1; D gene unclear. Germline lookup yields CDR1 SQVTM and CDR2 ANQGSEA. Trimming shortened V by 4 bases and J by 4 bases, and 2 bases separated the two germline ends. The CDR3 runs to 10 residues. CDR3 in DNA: TGCAGCGTTGCATACAATGAGCAGTTCTTC. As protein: CSVAYNEQFF.

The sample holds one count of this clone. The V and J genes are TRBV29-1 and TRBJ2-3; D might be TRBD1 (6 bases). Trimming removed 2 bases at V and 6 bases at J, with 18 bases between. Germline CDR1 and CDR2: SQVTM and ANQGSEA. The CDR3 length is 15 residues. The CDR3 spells CSVETGQSVQDTQYF. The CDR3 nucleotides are TGCAGCGTTGAAACCGGACAGAGTGTTCAGGATACGCAGTATTTT.

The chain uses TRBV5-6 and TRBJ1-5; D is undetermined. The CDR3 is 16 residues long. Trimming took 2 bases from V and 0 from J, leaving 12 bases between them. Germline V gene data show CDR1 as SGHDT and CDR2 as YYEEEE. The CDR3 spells CASSFSSVNSNQPQHF. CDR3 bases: TGTGCCAGCAGCTTTTCTTCAGTTAATAGCAATCAGCCCCAGCATTTT.

CDR3 nucleotide sequence: TGCGCCAGCAGCCCAGGGACAGGAAGGAACACTGAAGCTTTCTTT. This codes for CASSPGTGRNTEAFF. This chain connects TRBV5-1 to TRBJ1-1, with TRBD1 identical over 8 bases. Trimming cost V 4 bases and J 1 base; bases outside gene matches: 6. Germline V gene data show CDR1 as SGHRS and CDR2 as YFSETQ. This CDR3 region has 15 residues.

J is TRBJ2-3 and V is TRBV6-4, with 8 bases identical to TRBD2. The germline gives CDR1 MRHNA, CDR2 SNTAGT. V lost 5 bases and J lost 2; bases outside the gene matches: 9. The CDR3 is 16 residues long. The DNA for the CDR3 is TGTGCCAGCAGTACCTGGCGGGGGGCCAACACAGATACGCAGTATTTT. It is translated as CASSTWRGANTDTQYF.

The CDR3 DNA follows: TGTGCCAGCAGCTTGGGGACAGTGAACACTGAAGCTTTCTTT. This codes for CASSLGTVNTEAFF. The chain has TRBV5-6 and TRBJ1-1; a weak D match, TRBD1 (6 bases). The CDR3 consists of 14 residues. The germline V gene encodes CDR1 SGHDT and CDR2 YYEEEE. Trimming removed 0 bases from V and 0 bases from J, with 6 bases in between.

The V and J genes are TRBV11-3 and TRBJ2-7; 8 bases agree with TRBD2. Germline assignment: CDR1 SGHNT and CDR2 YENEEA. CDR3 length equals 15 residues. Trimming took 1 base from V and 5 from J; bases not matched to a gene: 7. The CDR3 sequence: CASSLGRGGWDEQYF. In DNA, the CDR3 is TGTGCCAGCAGCTTAGGTCGGGGGGGATGGGACGAGCAGTACTTC.

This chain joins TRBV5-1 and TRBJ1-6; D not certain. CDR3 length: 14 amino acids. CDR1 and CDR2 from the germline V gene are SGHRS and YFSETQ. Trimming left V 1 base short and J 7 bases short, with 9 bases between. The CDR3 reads CASSLTRVNSPLHF. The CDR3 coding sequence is TGCGCCAGCAGCTTGACCCGGGTCAATTCACCCCTCCACTTT.

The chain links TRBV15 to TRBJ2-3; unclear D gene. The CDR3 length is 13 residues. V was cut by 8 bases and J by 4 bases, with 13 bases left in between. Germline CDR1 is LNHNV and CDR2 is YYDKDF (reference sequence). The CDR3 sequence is CATRGILADTQYF. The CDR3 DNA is TGTGCCACCCGAGGAATCTTAGCAGATACGCAGTATTTT. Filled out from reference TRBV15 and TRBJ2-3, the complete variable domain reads DAMVIQNPRYQVTQFGKPVTLSCSQTLNHNVMYWYQQKSSQAPKLLFHYYDKDFNNEADTPDNFQSRRPNTSFCFLDIRSPGLGDTAMYLCATRGILADTQYFGPGTRLTVL.